This T cell receptor beta chain was documented in a study of blood T cell repertoires in COVID-19. Study background: The origin of the acute and convalescent COVID-19 samples was the United States, Italy and Spain. Nucleic acid was either cDNA or gDNA, and it came from T cells, B-cell-depleted T cells, or PBMCs.

Original processing methods: Estimates of nucleated cell counts were drawn from the amplification of reference gene primers. Using immunoSEQ multiplex PCR, the repertoire was profiled, and TCRdb retains in-frame clones only, with some absent. V and J calls and clone size come straight from that table; D and trimming were deduced from the DNA. The sample records 200,000 to 250,000 clones, approximately 80% being singletons. The sequence was collected from an elderly woman with acute or convalescent COVID-19. Sequenced input: peripheral blood.

CDR3 loop: CASSAAGLFFEQYF. CDR3 DNA: TGTGCCAGCAGTGCGGCAGGGCTCTTCTTCGAGCAGTACTTC. The genes are TRBV2 and TRBJ2-7; a weak D match, TRBD1 (5 bases). Trimming took off 4 bases at V and 6 bases at J, with 16 bases between the two ends. CDR1 and CDR2 (germline): SNHLY, FYNNEI. CDR3 length equals 14 residues.